The clone carrying this T cell receptor beta chain has only a few counts. Germline V gives CDR1 MNHEY, CDR2 SVGAGI. The CDR3 covers 15 residues. After removal of 6 bases from V and 4 bases from J, the junction contained 3 bases not matched to a gene. Clones were sequenced by immunoSEQ multiplex PCR, and TCRdb holds only the in-frame ones, with some missing. The table includes about 53,000 clones, about 81% detected once. The data are from a study of T cell responses to AZD1222 COVID-19 vaccine. The sample here was peripheral blood, taken on day 0 of AZD1222 vaccination. The TCR originated in an adult in good health. The gene calls are TRBV6-5 and TRBJ2-7, with 16 bases aligning to TRBD2. Here the CDR3 reads CASRGLAGGPYEQYF. In nucleotides, the CDR3 is TGTGCCAGCAGGGGACTAGCGGGAGGGCCGTACGAGCAGTACTTC.